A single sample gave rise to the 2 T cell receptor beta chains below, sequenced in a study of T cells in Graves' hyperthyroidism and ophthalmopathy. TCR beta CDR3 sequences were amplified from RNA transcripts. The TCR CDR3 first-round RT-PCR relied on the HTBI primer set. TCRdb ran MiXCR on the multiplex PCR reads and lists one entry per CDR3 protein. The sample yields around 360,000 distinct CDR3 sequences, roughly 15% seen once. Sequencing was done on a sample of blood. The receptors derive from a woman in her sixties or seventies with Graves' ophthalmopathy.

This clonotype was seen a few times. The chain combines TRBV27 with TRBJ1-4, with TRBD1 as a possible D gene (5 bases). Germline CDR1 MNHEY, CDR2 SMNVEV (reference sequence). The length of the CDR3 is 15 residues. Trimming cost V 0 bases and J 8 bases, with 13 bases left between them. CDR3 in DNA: TGTGCCAGCAGTTTATCAGGGGCGCCAGGGGAAAAACTGTTTTTT. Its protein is CASSLSGAPGEKLFF.

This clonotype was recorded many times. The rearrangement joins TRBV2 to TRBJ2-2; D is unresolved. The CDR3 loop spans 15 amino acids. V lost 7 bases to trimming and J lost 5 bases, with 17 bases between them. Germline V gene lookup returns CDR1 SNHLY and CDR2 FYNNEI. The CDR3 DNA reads TGTGCCAGCACTCAACGGTGGAGAACTACCGGGGAGCTGTTTTTT. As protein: CASTQRWRTTGELFF.